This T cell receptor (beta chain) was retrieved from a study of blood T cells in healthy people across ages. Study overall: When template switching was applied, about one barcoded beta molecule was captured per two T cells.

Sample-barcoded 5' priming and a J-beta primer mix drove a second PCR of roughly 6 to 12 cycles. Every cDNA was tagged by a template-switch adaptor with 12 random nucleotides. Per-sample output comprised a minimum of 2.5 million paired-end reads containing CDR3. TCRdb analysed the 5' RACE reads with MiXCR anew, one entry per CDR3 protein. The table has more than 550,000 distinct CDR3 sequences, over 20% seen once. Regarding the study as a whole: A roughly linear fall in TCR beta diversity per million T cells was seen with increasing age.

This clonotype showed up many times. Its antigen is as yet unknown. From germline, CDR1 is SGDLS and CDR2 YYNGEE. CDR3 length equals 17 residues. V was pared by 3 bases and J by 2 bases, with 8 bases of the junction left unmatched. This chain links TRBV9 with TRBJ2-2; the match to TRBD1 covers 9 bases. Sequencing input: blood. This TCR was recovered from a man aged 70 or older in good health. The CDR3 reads CASSDRTGAPNTGELFF. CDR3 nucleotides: TGTGCCAGCAGCGACAGGACAGGGGCCCCAAACACCGGGGAGCTGTTTTTT. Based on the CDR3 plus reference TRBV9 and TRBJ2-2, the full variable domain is DSGVTQTPKHLITATGQRVTLRCSPRSGDLSVYWYQQSLDQGLQFLIQYYNGEERAKGNILERFSAQQFPDLHSELNLSSLELGDSALYFCASSDRTGAPNTGELFFGEGSRLTVL.